This is a list of T cell receptor beta chains from one sample in a study of blood T cell repertoires in COVID-19. Using immunoSEQ multiplex PCR, the repertoire was profiled, and TCRdb retains in-frame clones only, with some absent. The data show approximately 250,000 clones, roughly 88% seen once. The sequencing sample was made of PBMCs or T cells enriched from blood (not recorded which). These receptors all stem from a woman aged 30 to 39 who had recovered from COVID-19. CDR3s leave out the opening cysteine and the closing phenylalanine or tryptophan. A D gene is named only where the DNA matches it firmly.

>TRBJ2-1|TRBV30|-
AWGGRVLGNEQF
>TRBJ1-2|TRBV7-9|-
ASSLASSNYGYT
>TRBJ2-7|TRBV9|TRBD1
ASSPSSGTVPYEQY
>TRBJ1-5|TRBV28|-
ASSGLSSNQPQH
>TRBJ1-1|TRBV14|-
ASSRITGQHTEAF
>TRBJ1-2|TRBV19|TRBD1
ASSIRTGGRYYYGYT
>TRBJ2-2|TRBV7-9|-
ASSFELLGGTGELF
>TRBJ2-1|TRBV6-2/TRBV6-3|TRBD1
ASSFYRDRANEQF
>TRBJ1-6|TRBV27|TRBD1
ASSPRDRVISPLH
>TRBJ1-6|TRBV9|-
ASSMGRSPLH
>TRBJ2-3|TRBV7-3|-
ASSLTSQNTDTQY
>TRBJ2-2|TRBV5-1|TRBD2
ASSLLTSGNTGELF
>TRBJ1-1|TRBV27|-
ASSPAGSREAF
>TRBJ2-3|TRBV11-2|-
ASSVGELASGSTDTQY
>TRBJ2-5|TRBV25-1|-
ASNGQYQETQY
>TRBJ1-2|TRBV30|-
AWSGEGLHGYT
>TRBJ2-5|TRBV10-3|TRBD2
AISEGMTSGGRGTQY
>TRBJ2-1|TRBV29-1|-
SVEFWTEYNEQF
>TRBJ1-2|TRBV6-2/TRBV6-3|-
ASSYTQGFGYT
>TRBJ2-7|TRBV5-1|TRBD2
ASSLGILLAGGPWDYEQY
>TRBJ1-1|TRBV19|TRBD1
ASSLDDRANTEAF
>TRBJ1-6|TRBV28|TRBD1
ASSWTGYNSPLH
>TRBJ2-7|TRBV18|TRBD1
ASSPPGQGPGEQY
>TRBJ2-5|TRBV7-8|TRBD2
ASSEAVTSGSLTQY
>TRBJ2-3|TRBV7-2|-
ASSPSGISTDTQY
>TRBJ2-2|TRBV10-3|-
AISEPGLVTGELF
>TRBJ1-3|TRBV7-9|-
ASSLVGEGSGNTIY
>TRBJ1-2|TRBV5-1|-
ASSFGRGLDGYT
>TRBJ1-2|TRBV7-9|-
ASSPWGGTANYGYT
>TRBJ1-4|TRBV6-5|TRBD1
ASSKDRVEEKLF
>TRBJ1-5|TRBV15|-
ATSRDAGKRSNQPQH
>TRBJ1-5|TRBV5-1|TRBD1
ASSSGTGSQPQH
>TRBJ1-5|TRBV7-8|TRBD1
ASSFRGAQPQH
>TRBJ1-2|TRBV29-1|TRBD1
SVTGGNGGYT
>TRBJ1-5|TRBV6-2/TRBV6-3|-
ASSYWLGGPTQPQH
>TRBJ1-2|TRBV24-1|-
ATSDIGSGYT
>TRBJ1-2|TRBV11-2|-
ASSLNKVYGYT
>TRBJ2-1|TRBV4-1|-
ASSQEGRREQF
>TRBJ1-1|TRBV7-9|-
ASSPGQSRGTEAF
>TRBJ2-3|TRBV9|-
ASSFTQRADTQY
>TRBJ2-2|TRBV5-1|-
ASSFEGGLNTGELF
>TRBJ2-3|TRBV7-3|TRBD2
ASSETSGILDTQY
>TRBJ2-3|TRBV5-1|-
ASSLDRNTDTQY
>TRBJ2-1|TRBV9|-
ASSVTGEQF
>TRBJ1-6|TRBV19|-
ASRRDTNSPLH
>TRBJ1-2|TRBV4-3|TRBD1
ASSLDRGNYGYT
>TRBJ2-7|TRBV7-9|-
ASSSLDGIFDEQY